This T cell receptor beta chain derives from a study of T cell repertoires in cytomegalovirus infection. As for the study in general: Recently identified HLA-C-restricted and well-studied HLA-B-restricted CMV epitopes were used. It can be stated that public TCR beta signatures indicated CMV infection as well as a matching HLA type. Study outcomes and limitations: HLA-C-restricted TCR beta clonotypes specific for CMV led the ex vivo response. Cumulative frequency (of public TCR beta family members) identified carriers of CMV plus the relevant HLA.

Worth noting for this clonotype: Its matching antigen is unknown.

TCRdb reprocessed the reads via MiXCR and lists one record per CDR3 protein. The table lists about 920,000 distinct CDR3 sequences, around 30% of them singletons. There are 12 residues in the CDR3. CDR1 is ENHRY, CDR2 SYGVKD, per germline. V shed 0 bases and J shed 7 bases, with 7 bases lying between them. Sequenced here: cultured CD8+ T cells from PBMCs, sampled from culture after CMV antigen stimulation. The TCR sequence derives from a human donor in good health (CMV status not recorded). Some clones in this sample may be carry-over from other donors' samples. V usage is TRBV10-3 and J usage is TRBJ2-7, with D possibly TRBD1 on 5 matching bases. The CDR3 is CAISESGVEQYF. In DNA, the CDR3 is TGTGCCATCAGTGAGTCAGGGGTTGAGCAGTACTTC.